A selection of T cell receptor beta chains follows, all from one sample in a study of control samples from healthy donors and cancer patients. Here immunoSEQ multiplex PCR was the method, and the copy in TCRdb shows in-frame clones only, minus some. This table has approximately 97,000 clones, 80% to 90% appearing once. The material sequenced was blood. The receptors stem from a man between 25 and 39 years old in good health. Both conserved end residues are part of each CDR3.

j_call v_call cdr3_aa
TRBJ2-5 TRBV2 CASSRDRGETQYF
TRBJ2-5 TRBV24-1 CATSGSGRAEETQYF
TRBJ2-7 TRBV25-1 CASSEPGWYEQYF
TRBJ2-7 TRBV5-1 CASSLAHSLGEQYF
TRBJ2-2 TRBV4-1 CASSQDRRGRSGELFF
TRBJ2-1 TRBV25-1 CASSDLKEREHNEQFF
TRBJ1-1 TRBV21-1 CASSKKKGSTEAFF
TRBJ1-1 TRBV27 CASSLGWGALNTEAFF
TRBJ1-6 TRBV5-1 CASRSGQGENSPLHF
TRBJ1-5 TRBV29-1 CSVRAGGVNQPQHF
TRBJ1-5 TRBV6-5 CASDRGGNQPQHF
TRBJ1-3 TRBV4-2 CASSQERGQGSGNTIYF
TRBJ2-1 TRBV6-5 CASNMGTGVNEQFF
TRBJ2-1 TRBV7-9 CASSLVEREGYNEQFF
TRBJ2-7 TRBV29-1 CSVEGSGQDPYEQYF
TRBJ2-7 TRBV10-3 CAISARTESYEQYF
TRBJ2-7 TRBV15 CATSREGLSGSYEQYF
TRBJ1-2 TRBV7-5 CVRNDTGYDGYTF
TRBJ2-3 TRBV7-2 CASSLAAGPSTDTQYF
TRBJ2-5 TRBV5-1 CASSETGAPQETQYF
TRBJ2-1 TRBV11-3 CASRPAGLQALTYNEQFF
TRBJ2-7 TRBV11-1 CASSLATGERYF
TRBJ2-3 TRBV4-2 CASSQWTSGRAADTQYF
TRBJ2-1 TRBV12-3/TRBV12-4 CASSLVGYNEQFF
TRBJ2-1 TRBV5-4 CASSPLPSGYSYNEQFF
TRBJ2-4 TRBV7-9 CASVQGAKNIQYF
TRBJ1-6 TRBV28 CASSLFRDGSPLHF